Listed below are T cell receptor beta chains from one sample, sequenced in a study of shared clonotypes between healthy human individuals. Data came from immunoSEQ multiplex PCR; TCRdb stores just in-frame clones and leaves some out. The table shows a few hundred thousand clones, with roughly 91% occurring only once. Sequenced sample: memory CD8+ T cells sorted from blood. Every receptor here comes from a man aged 18 to 30 in good health. The CDR3 runs from the conserved cysteine through the conserved F or W. D genes are given only for firm matches. For some rows the clone size is stated as once, few or many, or as a class when expanded; others skip it.

cdr3_nt cdr3_aa v_call d_call clone_size j_call
TGTGCCAGCAGTGAATCCCTAGGAAACACTGAAGCTTTCTTT CASSESLGNTEAFF TRBV25-1 - - TRBJ1-1
TGCGCCAGCAGCCCACATCCGGGACATCTAGACTACACCTTC CASSPHPGHLDYTF TRBV5-1 - - TRBJ1-2
TGCGCCAGCAGCTTGACAGGGGGCACAGAGACCCAGTACTTC CASSLTGGTETQYF TRBV5-1 TRBD1 - TRBJ2-5
TGTGCCTGGAGTGACCTACAGGGTAACGAGCAGTACTTC CAWSDLQGNEQYF TRBV30 - - TRBJ2-7
TGTGCCAGCAGCTTAACCCGACAGTACTCCTACGAGCAGTACTTC CASSLTRQYSYEQYF TRBV7-9 - - TRBJ2-7
TGTGCCAGCGGTGGGGAGGGCACTGAAGCTTTCTTT CASGGEGTEAFF TRBV7-9 - - TRBJ1-1
TGTGCCAGCAGCCCACACCTTGTCCGGGGGGAGGAGACCCAGTACTTC CASSPHLVRGEETQYF TRBV7-6 TRBD2 - TRBJ2-5
TGTGCCAGCAGTCACGAGGCTAGACGGGAGACCCAGTACTTC CASSHEARRETQYF TRBV5-4 - - TRBJ2-5
TGTGCTAGTGCCGCAAGATCGGGGCAGTTCTTC CASAARSGQFF TRBV12-5 - - TRBJ2-1
TGTGCCAGCAGTGAGACGGAGGGGTACAATGAGCAGTTCTTC CASSETEGYNEQFF TRBV6-1 - - TRBJ2-1
TGTGCCAGCAGTGAGGTTATAGGAGGGGGGAATCAGCCCCAGCATTTT CASSEVIGGGNQPQHF TRBV6-1 - - TRBJ1-5
TGTGCCAGCAGAGAGCGGGGTTACACAGATACGCAGTATTTT CASRERGYTDTQYF TRBV2 TRBD2 - TRBJ2-3
TGTGCCAGCAGCCCCCGGTCGGGCAGGGGAGCGGGCGAGCAGTACTTC CASSPRSGRGAGEQYF TRBV7-9 - few TRBJ2-7
TGTGCCAGCAGTACGGACACCCACAATGAGCAGTTCTTC CASSTDTHNEQFF TRBV27 - many TRBJ2-1
TGTGCCAGCAGCCCGCCCGGGACAGGGTCTGGCTACACCTTC CASSPPGTGSGYTF TRBV5-6 TRBD1 - TRBJ1-2
TGTGCCAGCAGTTCCGGGGACAGCAACCAAGAGACCCAGTACTTC CASSSGDSNQETQYF TRBV27 TRBD1 - TRBJ2-5
TGTGCCAGCCTCGGTTCCAGGGGGAAGCAGTACTTC CASLGSRGKQYF TRBV11-2 TRBD1 - TRBJ2-7
TGTGCCAGCAGCTTAAGTAGCGGGCCTTCCTACGAGCAGTACTTC CASSLSSGPSYEQYF TRBV7-9 TRBD2 few TRBJ2-7
TGCGCCAGCAACGTGGACACCCCGTGGGACTCACCCCTCCACTTT CASNVDTPWDSPLHF TRBV5-1 - - TRBJ1-6
TGTGCCAGCAACCCGACACTCATGAACACTGAAGCTTTCTTT CASNPTLMNTEAFF TRBV2 - - TRBJ1-1
TGTGCCAGCAGGTCACAAGCGAACACTGAAGCTTTCTTT CASRSQANTEAFF TRBV6-7 - - TRBJ1-1
TGTGCCAGCAGCTCCATTGGGGCTTATACCTACGAGCAGTACTTC CASSSIGAYTYEQYF TRBV2 - - TRBJ2-7
TGCAGCGTTGAAGATTGGGGCGCAGAGCAGTACTTC CSVEDWGAEQYF TRBV29-1 - once TRBJ2-7
TGCGCCAGCAGCTTGACAGCCGGCGGCACTGAAGCTTTCTTT CASSLTAGGTEAFF TRBV5-1 - - TRBJ1-1
TGCGCCAGCAGCCAAGATGAGCTAGCGGGGCCCAATGAGCAGTTCTTC CASSQDELAGPNEQFF TRBV4-3 TRBD2 - TRBJ2-1
TGTGCCACCAGCATCTCAGGGAAGGTCTACGAGCAGTACTTC CATSISGKVYEQYF TRBV15 - - TRBJ2-7
TGTGCCAGCGGTGGGGAGACCCAGTACTTC CASGGETQYF TRBV28 - - TRBJ2-5
TGTGCCAGCAGTTTAAACAGGGGGACTGAAGCTTTCTTT CASSLNRGTEAFF TRBV6-6 TRBD1 once TRBJ1-1
TGTGCCAGCAGTTTTTTTCAGTCGGAAGAGACCCAGTACTTC CASSFFQSEETQYF TRBV28 - - TRBJ2-5
TGTGCCAGCAGCGGATTAGCGGGCCACTACTACTACAATGAGCAGTTCTTC CASSGLAGHYYYNEQFF TRBV4-2 TRBD2 - TRBJ2-1
TGCGCCAGCAGCTTAGCCGAGCAGTACTTC CASSLAEQYF TRBV5-1 - - TRBJ2-7
TGTGCCAGCAGTCCTACGTTATTGCCTTCAGGGGTGGAGGAGACCCAGTACTTC CASSPTLLPSGVEETQYF TRBV27 - - TRBJ2-5
TGTGCCAGCAGCTCCGGCGGGCTAGCGCCACTACCCATTCAAGAGACCCAGTACTTC CASSSGGLAPLPIQETQYF TRBV7-9 - - TRBJ2-5
TGTGCTAGTGGTTTGGTCGGGGCCACGATGAAATCTGGGGCCAACGTCCTGACTTTC CASGLVGATMKSGANVLTF TRBV12-5 - few TRBJ2-6
TGTGCCAGCAGACACTGGAAGGAGGGCCTCGAAAGGGTCTACGAGCAGTACTTC CASRHWKEGLERVYEQYF TRBV11-2 - many TRBJ2-7
TGTGCCAGCAGCGGGGGCAATGAGCAGTTCTTC CASSGGNEQFF TRBV5-4 - - TRBJ2-1
TGTGCCAGCAGCCTGGGGGACGGGAGCTCCTACGAGCAGTACTTC CASSLGDGSSYEQYF TRBV4-2 - - TRBJ2-7
TGCGCCAGCAGTGACTATCTAGGGGAGACCCAGTACTTC CASSDYLGETQYF TRBV10-2 - - TRBJ2-5
TGCAGCGTTGAATTGAAACTCCAAGAGACCCAGTACTTC CSVELKLQETQYF TRBV29-1 - - TRBJ2-5
TGTGCCAGCAGCTTAGGGCAACAGGGGGCAGATGAAGCTTTCTTT CASSLGQQGADEAFF TRBV7-8 TRBD1 - TRBJ1-1
TGCAGCGTTGAAGATCAAGGAGGGGTCTTACTCACAGATACGCAGTATTTT CSVEDQGGVLLTDTQYF TRBV29-1 - - TRBJ2-3
TGTGCCAGCAGTCCGGACAGAAACTATGGCTACACCTTC CASSPDRNYGYTF TRBV27 - once TRBJ1-2
TGTGCCAGCAGCTTGGAATTGGACAGGGGAAATGGTGGGGAGCTGTTTTTT CASSLELDRGNGGELFF TRBV5-6 TRBD1 - TRBJ2-2
TGCGCCAGCAGCCAAGAAGGGGTAGGGAATTCACCCCTCCACTTT CASSQEGVGNSPLHF TRBV4-1 - - TRBJ1-6
TGCGCCAGCAGTGATATGGGAGTGGCTAAAAACATTCAGTACTTC CASSDMGVAKNIQYF TRBV10-2 - once TRBJ2-4
TGTGCCTGGAGTGTAGGGCAGGGTTTCACCATATATTTT CAWSVGQGFTIYF TRBV30 - - TRBJ1-3
TGTGCCAGCAGTGGGTCATACTTGGAGCAAGAGACCCAGTACTTC CASSGSYLEQETQYF TRBV6-1 - - TRBJ2-5
TGTGCCAGCAGTGAACTAGCGGGGGCCAACGTCCTGACTTTC CASSELAGANVLTF TRBV6-1 - many TRBJ2-6
TGTGCCAGAGGACAGGCTTTTGGCTACACCTTC CARGQAFGYTF TRBV2 TRBD1 - TRBJ1-2
TGCGCCAGCAGCTTCCAAGCGGGACCAAAAAATGAGCAGTTCTTC CASSFQAGPKNEQFF TRBV4-1 TRBD2 - TRBJ2-1
TGTGCCAGCAGCTTAACTGATCAAGAGTTCTTC CASSLTDQEFF TRBV11-2 - - TRBJ2-1
TGCGCCAGCGGGCAGAGCTCCTACAATGAGCAGTTCTTC CASGQSSYNEQFF TRBV4-1 - - TRBJ2-1
TGTGCCAGTACAGGCTGGACAGGGTACAGAGAGACCCAGTACTTC CASTGWTGYRETQYF TRBV6-5 TRBD1 - TRBJ2-5
TGCGCCAGCAGCCATCGACTAGCGGGGGCCTACGAGCAGTACTTC CASSHRLAGAYEQYF TRBV4-1 TRBD2 - TRBJ2-7
TGTGCCAGCAGAGCCGGGACTAGCGGCCAAGAGACCCAGTACTTC CASRAGTSGQETQYF TRBV6-5 TRBD2 - TRBJ2-5